This T cell receptor (beta chain) was recorded in a study of blood T cell repertoires in COVID-19. Study information: Collection of acute and convalescent COVID-19 samples took place in the United States, Italy and Spain. T cells, B-cell-depleted T cells, or PBMCs supplied cDNA or gDNA.

The germline V gene encodes CDR1 SGHNT and CDR2 YENEEA. There are 15 residues in the CDR3. The junction had 7 bases not matched to a gene; V was cut back by 4 bases and J by 9 bases. Clones were read by immunoSEQ multiplex PCR, and TCRdb kept only the in-frame ones, dropping some. The profile shows over 30,000 clones, about 85% of them singletons. Sequencing was carried out using peripheral blood. V is TRBV11-3 and J is TRBJ2-1, with 12 positions matching TRBD2. The sequence derives from an elderly man with active or convalescent COVID-19. The CDR3: CASSSRLAGEAEQFF. DNA for the CDR3: TGTGCCAGCAGCTCTCGACTAGCGGGAGAGGCTGAGCAGTTCTTC.